The rows below give T cell receptor beta chains drawn from one sample of a study of long-term antiretroviral therapy in people with HIV. Only in-frame clones appear in the TCRdb table, and some are missing; sequencing was by immunoSEQ multiplex PCR. This repertoire shows 42,000 or so clones, approximately 87% found once; its top ten account for about 4%. Sequences were derived from unsorted PBMCs, sampled 1.2 years after starting antiretroviral therapy. The receptors derive from a woman aged 45 to 65 with HIV. Both conserved end residues are part of each CDR3. A D gene is named only where the DNA matches it firmly. Size values are once, few and many counts, or a class for expanded clones, and some rows have none.

TRBJ1-4 . . TRBV5-1 TGCGCCAGCAGCCCAGGGTCTGAAAAACTGTTTTTT CASSPGSEKLFF
TRBJ1-6 . TRBD1 TRBV4-2 TGTGCCAGCAGCCAAGATCTAGGGGGACAGTTGCCACCCCTCCACTTT CASSQDLGGQLPPLHF
TRBJ1-4 . . TRBV6-5 TGTGCCAGCAAACGGGGCGTTAATGAAAAACTGTTTTTT CASKRGVNEKLFF
TRBJ2-5 . TRBD1 TRBV27 TGTGCCAGCAGTTCGTATGGACAGGTTCGGGAGACCCAGTACTTC CASSSYGQVRETQYF
TRBJ1-4 . . TRBV7-9 TGTGCCAGCAGCTTAGGTAGGGTCAGGACCTCGGAAAAACTGTTTTTT CASSLGRVRTSEKLFF
TRBJ2-2 . . TRBV11-3 TGTGCCAGCAGCTCAAGACTAGCCGGGGAGCTGTTTTTT CASSSRLAGELFF
TRBJ2-1 . . TRBV25-1 TGTGCCAGCAGTGAGGTAGTGGTCGATAGGGAGCGGAGAAATGAGCAGTTCTTC CASSEVVVDRERRNEQFF
TRBJ2-2 . TRBD1 TRBV7-9 TGTGCCAGCAGCTTACCCGACAGGGCGGACACCGGGGAGCTGTTTTTT CASSLPDRADTGELFF
TRBJ2-1 . . TRBV7-2 TGTGCCAGCAGCTTAACCCGCGGAGGGCCCTACAATGAGCAGTTCTTC CASSLTRGGPYNEQFF
TRBJ2-7 . TRBD2 TRBV18 TGTGCCAGCTCTCCGGGGGGAGAAGAGCAGTACTTC CASSPGGEEQYF
TRBJ1-1 . . TRBV7-9 TGTGCCAGCAGCTTCCGCCCGGCAGGGAACACTGAAGCTTTCTTT CASSFRPAGNTEAFF
TRBJ2-1 . TRBD2 TRBV5-5 TGTGCCAGCAGCTCCTTAGCGGGGGGGGACAATGAGCAGTTCTTC CASSSLAGGDNEQFF
TRBJ2-7 once . TRBV5-1 TGCGCCAGCAGCTTGGCCGGGGGTAACGAGCAGTACTTC CASSLAGGNEQYF
TRBJ1-4 . . TRBV7-6 TGTGCCAGCAGCCCTCGGTCCCCTGGAGCTAATGAAAAACTGTTTTTT CASSPRSPGANEKLFF
TRBJ2-1 . . TRBV5-5 TGTGCCAGCAGCTGGGGGCCGGACAATGAGCAGTTCTTC CASSWGPDNEQFF
TRBJ2-4 . . TRBV4-3 TGCGCCAGCAGCCAAGATCTTTTCGGTAACATTCAGTACTTC CASSQDLFGNIQYF
TRBJ2-3 . TRBD2 TRBV6-4 TGTGCCAGCAGTCCGGCGGCTAGCGGGACAGATACGCAGTATTTT CASSPAASGTDTQYF
TRBJ1-6 . . TRBV10-2 TGCGCCAGCTATGACGGGTTAAGGGATTCACCCCTCCACTTT CASYDGLRDSPLHF
TRBJ1-6 . . TRBV21-1 TGTGCCAGCTTCATAACGGGGACAGTTCGCTCCTATAATTCACCCCTCCACTTT CASFITGTVRSYNSPLHF
TRBJ1-2 . . TRBV11-2 TGTGCCAGCAGCTTAGCCGCGGGACAACCAAACTATGGCTACACCTTC CASSLAAGQPNYGYTF